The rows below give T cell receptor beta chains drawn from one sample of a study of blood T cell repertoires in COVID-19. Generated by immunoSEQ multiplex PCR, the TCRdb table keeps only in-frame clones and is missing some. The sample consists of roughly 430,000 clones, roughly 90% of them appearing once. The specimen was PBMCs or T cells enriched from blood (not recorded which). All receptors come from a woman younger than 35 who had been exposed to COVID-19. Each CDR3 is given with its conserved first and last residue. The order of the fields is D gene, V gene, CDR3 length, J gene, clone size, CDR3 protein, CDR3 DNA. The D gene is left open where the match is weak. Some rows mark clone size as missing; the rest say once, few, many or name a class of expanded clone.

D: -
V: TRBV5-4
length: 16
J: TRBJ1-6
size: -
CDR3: CASSFSVARSNSPLHF
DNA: TGTGCCAGCAGCTTCTCGGTGGCCCGGAGCAATTCACCCCTCCACTTT

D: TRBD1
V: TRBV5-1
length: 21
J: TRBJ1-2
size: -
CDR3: CASSPSTGTWDRGTTNYGYTF
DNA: TGCGCCAGCAGCCCAAGTACGGGGACGTGGGACAGGGGTACAACTAACTATGGCTACACCTTC

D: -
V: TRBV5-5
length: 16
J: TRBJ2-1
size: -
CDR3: CASSPGTPTLYNEQFF
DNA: TGTGCCAGCAGCCCAGGGACACCAACCCTCTACAATGAGCAGTTCTTC

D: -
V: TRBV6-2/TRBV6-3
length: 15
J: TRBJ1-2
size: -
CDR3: CASSYGGHTNDGYTF
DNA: TGTGCCAGCAGTTACGGCGGACATACTAATGACGGCTACACCTTC

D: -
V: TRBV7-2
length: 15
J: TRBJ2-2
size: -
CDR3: CASSLDLAGTGELFF
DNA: TGTGCCAGCAGCTTAGATCTCGCCGGCACCGGGGAGCTGTTTTTT

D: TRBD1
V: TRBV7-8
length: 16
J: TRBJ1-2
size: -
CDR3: CASSFVIRTGSYGYTF
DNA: TGTGCCAGCAGCTTCGTTATCAGGACAGGGAGCTATGGCTACACCTTC

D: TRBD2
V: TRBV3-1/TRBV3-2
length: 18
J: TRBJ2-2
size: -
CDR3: CASSQDLGSGKWDGELFF
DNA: TGTGCCAGCAGCCAAGATCTCGGTAGCGGGAAATGGGACGGGGAGCTGTTTTTT

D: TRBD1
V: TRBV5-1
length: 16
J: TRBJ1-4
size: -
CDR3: CASSVGQVRGGEKLFF
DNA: TGCGCCAGCAGCGTGGGACAGGTTAGGGGGGGAGAAAAACTGTTTTTT

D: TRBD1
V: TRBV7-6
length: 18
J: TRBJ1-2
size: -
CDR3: CASSLGTTGTGGFDGYTF
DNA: TGTGCCAGCAGCTTAGGAACGACCGGGACAGGGGGCTTTGATGGCTACACCTTC

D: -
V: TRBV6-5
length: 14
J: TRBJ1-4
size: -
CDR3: CASDRGQSGEKLFF
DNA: TGTGCCAGTGATCGCGGACAGTCCGGTGAAAAACTGTTTTTT

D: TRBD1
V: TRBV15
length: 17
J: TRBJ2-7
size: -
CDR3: CATSRGTGTGGRDEQYF
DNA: TGTGCCACCAGCAGAGGGACCGGGACAGGGGGCAGGGACGAGCAGTACTTC

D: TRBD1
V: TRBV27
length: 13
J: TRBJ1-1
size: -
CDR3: CASSLQGAPEAFF
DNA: TGTGCCAGCAGTTTGCAGGGGGCCCCTGAAGCTTTCTTT

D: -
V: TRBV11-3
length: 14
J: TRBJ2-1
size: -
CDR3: CASSPSSGYNEQFF
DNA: TGTGCCAGCAGCCCCTCCAGCGGCTACAATGAGCAGTTCTTC

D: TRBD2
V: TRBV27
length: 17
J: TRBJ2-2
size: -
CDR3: CASSFDSGGVNTGELFF
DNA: TGTGCCAGCAGTTTTGACAGCGGGGGCGTTAACACCGGGGAGCTGTTTTTT

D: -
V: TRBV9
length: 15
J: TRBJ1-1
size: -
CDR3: CASSVEGAVNTEAFF
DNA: TGTGCCAGCAGCGTAGAGGGAGCGGTGAACACTGAAGCTTTCTTT

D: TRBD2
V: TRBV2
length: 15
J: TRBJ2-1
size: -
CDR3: CASSEASGGYNEQFF
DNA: TGTGCCAGCAGTGAGGCTAGCGGGGGTTACAATGAGCAGTTCTTC

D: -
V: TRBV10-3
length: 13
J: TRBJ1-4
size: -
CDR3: CAISAGREEKLFF
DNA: TGTGCCATCAGTGCCGGACGGGAGGAAAAACTGTTTTTT

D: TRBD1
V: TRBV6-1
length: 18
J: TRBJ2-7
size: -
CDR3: CASSDNLTGSTSSYEQYF
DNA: TGTGCCAGCAGTGATAACCTGACAGGGTCTACGAGCTCCTACGAGCAGTACTTC

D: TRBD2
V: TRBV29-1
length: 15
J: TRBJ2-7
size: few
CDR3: CSVELAGGLRDEQYF
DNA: TGCAGCGTTGAACTAGCGGGAGGCCTTAGGGACGAGCAGTACTTC

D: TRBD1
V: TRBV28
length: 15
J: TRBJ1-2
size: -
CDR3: CASSFKGTVLWGYTF
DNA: TGTGCCAGCAGTTTCAAGGGGACAGTTCTATGGGGCTACACCTTC

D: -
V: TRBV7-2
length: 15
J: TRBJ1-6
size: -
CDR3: CASSVKGNLGSPLHF
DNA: TGTGCCAGCAGCGTTAAGGGGAATTTAGGTTCACCCCTCCACTTT

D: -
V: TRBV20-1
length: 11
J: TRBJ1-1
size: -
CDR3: CSASQWTEAFF
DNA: TGCAGTGCTTCCCAGTGGACTGAAGCTTTCTTT